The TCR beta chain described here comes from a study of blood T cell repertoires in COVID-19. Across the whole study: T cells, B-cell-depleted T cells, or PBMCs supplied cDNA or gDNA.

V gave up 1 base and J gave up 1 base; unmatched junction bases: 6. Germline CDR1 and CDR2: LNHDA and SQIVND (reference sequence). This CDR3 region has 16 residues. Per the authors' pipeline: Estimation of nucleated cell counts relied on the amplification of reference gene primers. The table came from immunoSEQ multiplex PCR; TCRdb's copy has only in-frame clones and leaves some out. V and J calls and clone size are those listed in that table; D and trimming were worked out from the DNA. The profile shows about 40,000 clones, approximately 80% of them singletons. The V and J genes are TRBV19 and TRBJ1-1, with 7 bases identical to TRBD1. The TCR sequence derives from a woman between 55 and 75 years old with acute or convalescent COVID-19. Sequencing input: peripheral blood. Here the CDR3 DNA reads TGTGCCAGTAGTATAGGGGGGACAGTCGGGAACACTGAAGCTTTCTTT. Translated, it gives CASSIGGTVGNTEAFF.